Presented here are 15 T cell receptor beta chains from one specimen sequenced in a study of T cell responses to AZD1222 COVID-19 vaccine. Assay: immunoSEQ multiplex PCR; the TCRdb copy retains only in-frame clones and omits some. This sample carries some 150,000 clones, about nine tenths of them seen once, and the ten largest clones take about 15%. The material was peripheral blood, obtained on day 0 of AZD1222 vaccination. The receptors shown here come from an adult in good health.

A single count supports this clone. The chain couples TRBV7-2 to TRBJ2-1; weak D call: TRBD2 (7 bases). The CDR3 is 15 residues long. CDR1 is SGHTA and CDR2 is FQGNSA in the germline V gene. Trimming removed 3 bases at V and 6 bases at J, with 15 bases between. CDR3 loop: CASSFLGGAGNEQFF. In DNA form, the CDR3 reads TGTGCCAGCAGCTTCCTGGGGGGGGCCGGCAATGAGCAGTTCTTC.

V is TRBV10-1 and J is TRBJ2-7; D is undetermined. This CDR3 contains 13 residues. Deletions cut 4 bases from V and 4 bases from J, with 11 bases between. The germline gives CDR1 WNHNN, CDR2 SYGVQD (reference sequence). The CDR3 region has the DNA TGCGCCAGCAGTGCATCACTCGGTTACGAGCAGTACTTC. Translation gives CASSASLGYEQYF.

The chain joins TRBV18 to TRBJ1-2; unclear D gene. Trimming cost V 3 bases and J 7 bases, with 18 bases left between them. The CDR3 covers 15 residues. The germline gives CDR1 KGHSH, CDR2 LQKENI. CDR3 loop: CASSPSATLPGGYTF. CDR3 nucleotide sequence: TGTGCCAGCTCACCCTCGGCCACACTCCCGGGTGGCTACACCTTC.

V gene TRBV7-8 combines with J gene TRBJ2-7; D possibly matches TRBD1 or TRBD2 (6 bases each). Deletions cut 1 base from V and 6 bases from J, with 10 bases between. The CDR3 covers 13 residues. The germline gives CDR1 SGHVS, CDR2 FQNEAQ. This chain's CDR3 is CASSLVSGAEQYF. The CDR3 DNA sequence: TGTGCCAGCAGCTTAGTTTCGGGGGCCGAGCAGTACTTC.

The chain joins TRBV9 to TRBJ1-1; 8 bases fit TRBD1. This CDR3 is 14 amino acids long. CDR1 is SGDLS, CDR2 YYNGEE, per germline. Trimming cost V 3 bases and J 4 bases; bases outside gene matches: 5. The CDR3 DNA is TGTGCCAGCAGCGCCCGACAGGGGAGCACTGAAGCTTTCTTT. This translates into CASSARQGSTEAFF.

Here the CDR3 DNA reads TGTGCCAGTAGTATAGTGGGGACAGCAATGAACACTGAAGCTTTCTTT. It is translated as CASSIVGTAMNTEAFF. V is TRBV19 and J is TRBJ1-1; TRBD1 matches 7 bases. CDR1 and CDR2 from the germline V gene are LNHDA and SQIVND (reference sequence). The V segment lost 1 base and the J segment 0 bases; nucleotides outside the gene matches: 5. The CDR3 spans 16 residues.

The rearrangement joins TRBV7-9 to TRBJ2-3; D is possibly TRBD2 (5 bases). Germline V gene data show CDR1 as SEHNR and CDR2 as FQNEAQ (reference sequence). The germline V and J ends were trimmed by 3 bases and 4 bases, with 11 bases remaining between them. The CDR3 consists of 14 residues. The CDR3 spells CASSFGSSPDTQYF. The CDR3 DNA sequence: TGTGCCAGCAGCTTTGGCTCTAGCCCAGATACGCAGTATTTT.

This clone occurred once. V is TRBV3-1 (or the pseudogene TRBV3-2) and J is TRBJ2-1, with 12 bases aligning to TRBD2. CDR3 length equals 17 residues. Germline V gene data show CDR1 as LGHDT and CDR2 as YNNKEL (reference sequence). The J segment lost 6 bases and the V segment lost 0 bases, leaving 6 bases of the junction unmatched. The CDR3 nucleotides read TGTGCCAGCAGCCAAGAAAGACTAGCGGGGGAGTCCAATGAGCAGTTCTTC. Residues: CASSQERLAGESNEQFF.

The chain couples TRBV3-1 (or the pseudogene TRBV3-2) to TRBJ1-2, with D uncertain. Germline V gene data show CDR1 as LGHDT and CDR2 as YNNKEL (reference sequence). Trimming took 4 bases from V and 4 from J, leaving 13 bases between them. This CDR3 is built from 14 residues. The CDR3 region has the DNA TGTGCCAGCAGCCCTACCGGGAAGAGCTATGGCTACACCTTC. Translation: CASSPTGKSYGYTF.

The chain joins TRBV9 to TRBJ1-2, with 9 positions matching TRBD1. The CDR3 contains 16 residues. In germline, CDR1 is SGDLS, CDR2 YYNGEE. Trimming took 2 bases from V and 7 from J; bases not matched to a gene: 12. CDR3 sequence: CASSVGTGSGFGGYTF. The DNA of the CDR3 is TGTGCCAGCAGCGTGGGGACAGGGAGTGGATTCGGTGGCTACACCTTC. The complete variable domain, with remaining parts taken from reference TRBV9 and TRBJ1-2, reads DSGVTQTPKHLITATGQRVTLRCSPRSGDLSVYWYQQSLDQGLQFLIQYYNGEERAKGNILERFSAQQFPDLHSELNLSSLELGDSALYFCASSVGTGSGFGGYTFGSGTRLTVV.

The chain couples TRBV2 to TRBJ2-7, with 8 bases identical to TRBD1. Germline V gives CDR1 SNHLY, CDR2 FYNNEI. CDR3 length: 13 amino acids. Trimming removed 8 bases from V and 3 bases from J; junction bases left unmatched: 6. CDR3: CASGGQVGYEQYF. The CDR3 nucleotides are TGTGCCAGCGGGGGACAGGTTGGCTACGAGCAGTACTTC.

V gene TRBV28 combines with J gene TRBJ1-2; perhaps TRBD1 as D (6 bases). Germline V gives CDR1 MDHEN, CDR2 SYDVKM. V shed 7 bases and J shed 3 bases, with 18 bases lying between them. The CDR3 has 15 residues. The CDR3 region is CASTPTGLGDYGYTF. As DNA, the CDR3 is TGTGCCAGCACCCCTACAGGGCTAGGGGACTATGGCTACACCTTC.

The chain employs TRBV29-1 and TRBJ1-1; perhaps TRBD1 as D (6 bases). V was shortened by 3 bases and J by 5 bases, with 16 bases between the two germline ends. This CDR3 contains 14 residues. Germline V gene data show CDR1 as SQVTM and CDR2 as ANQGSEA. CDR3 nucleotide sequence: TGCAGCGTTGAGTGGGGCAGGGGTGGGACTGAAGCTTTCTTT. Translating gives CSVEWGRGGTEAFF. The complete variable domain, with remaining parts taken from reference TRBV29-1 and TRBJ1-1, reads SAVISQKPSRDICQRGTSLTIQCQVDSQVTMMFWYRQQPGQSLTLIATANQGSEATYESGFVIDKFPISRPNLTFSTLTVSNMSPEDSSIYLCSVEWGRGGTEAFFGQGTRLTVV.

The chain joins TRBV5-1 to TRBJ1-4; 7 nucleotides match TRBD1. This CDR3 has 15 amino acids. The germline V gene encodes CDR1 SGHRS and CDR2 YFSETQ. With V trimmed by 3 bases and J by 7 bases, 9 bases remained unmatched. This CDR3 reads CASSYGQAMGEKLFF. The CDR3, as DNA: TGCGCCAGCAGCTACGGACAGGCTATGGGTGAAAAACTGTTTTTT.

As DNA, the CDR3 is TGCATCGGGGGCGGGGAGGCTGAAGCTTTCTTT. This translates into CIGGGEAEAFF. The V and J genes are TRBV29-1 and TRBJ1-1, with D perhaps TRBD1 (6 bases). Looked up from germline, CDR1 is SQVTM and CDR2 is ANQGSEA. The CDR3 totals 11 residues.